This T cell receptor (beta chain) was documented in a study of cytomegalovirus exposure and HLA in healthy donors. Study results and limitations: Approximately 160 TCR beta chains were listed as cytomegalovirus-associated.

The CDR3 contains 15 residues. From germline, CDR1 is LNHDA and CDR2 SQIVND (reference sequence). V gave up 1 base and J gave up 5 bases, with 14 bases separating them. Turning to this clone: Its antigen is not known.

Amplification used 60 Vbeta primers and 13 Jbeta primers. Some clones are missing from TCRdb's copy, which holds only in-frame ones; the method was immunoSEQ multiplex PCR. The sample lists fewer than 250,000 clones, around 77% occurring once. The chain joins TRBV19 to TRBJ1-1; tentatively, D is TRBD1 (5 bases). The sequencing sample was made of PBMCs. The TCR comes from a woman younger than 30 in good health and CMV-seronegative. Here the CDR3 reads CASSIVRGSKTEAFF. CDR3 coding DNA: TGTGCCAGTAGTATAGTTAGGGGCTCGAAAACTGAAGCTTTCTTT. The whole variable domain, remainder taken from reference TRBV19 and TRBJ1-1, is DGGITQSPKYLFRKEGQNVTLSCEQNLNHDAMYWYRQDPGQGLRLIYYSQIVNDFQKGDIAEGYSVSREKKESFPLTVTSAQKNPTAFYLCASSIVRGSKTEAFFGQGTRLTVV.